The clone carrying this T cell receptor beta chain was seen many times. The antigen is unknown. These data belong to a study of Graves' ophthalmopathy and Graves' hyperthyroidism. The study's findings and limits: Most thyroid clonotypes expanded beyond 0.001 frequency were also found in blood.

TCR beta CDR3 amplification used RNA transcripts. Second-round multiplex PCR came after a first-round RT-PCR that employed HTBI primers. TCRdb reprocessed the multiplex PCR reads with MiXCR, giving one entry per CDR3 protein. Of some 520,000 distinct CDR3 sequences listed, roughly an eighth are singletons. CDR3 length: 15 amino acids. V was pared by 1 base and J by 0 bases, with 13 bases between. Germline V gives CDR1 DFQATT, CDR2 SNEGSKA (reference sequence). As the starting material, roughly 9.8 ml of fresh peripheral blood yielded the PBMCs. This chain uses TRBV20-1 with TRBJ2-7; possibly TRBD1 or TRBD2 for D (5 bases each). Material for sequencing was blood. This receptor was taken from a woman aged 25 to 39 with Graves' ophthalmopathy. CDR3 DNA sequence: TGCAGTGCTAGAGGTTCCGGGGCCAGCTCCTACGAGCAGTACTTC. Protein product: CSARGSGASSYEQYF.